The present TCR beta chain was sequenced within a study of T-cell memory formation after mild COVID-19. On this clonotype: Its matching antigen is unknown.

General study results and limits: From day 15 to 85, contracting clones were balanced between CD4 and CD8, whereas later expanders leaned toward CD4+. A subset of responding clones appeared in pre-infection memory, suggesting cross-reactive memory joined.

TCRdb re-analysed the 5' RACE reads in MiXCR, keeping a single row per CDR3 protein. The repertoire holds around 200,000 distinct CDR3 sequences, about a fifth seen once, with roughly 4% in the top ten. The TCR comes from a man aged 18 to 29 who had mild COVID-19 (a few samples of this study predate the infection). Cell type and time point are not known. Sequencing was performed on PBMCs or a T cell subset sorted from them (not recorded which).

The CDR3 region is CSAPRGGASLTETQYF. CDR3 DNA: TGCAGTGCTCCCCGAGGGGGGGCCTCCCTGACAGAGACCCAGTACTTC. The chain combines TRBV20-1 with TRBJ2-5, with D perhaps TRBD2 (7 bases). V lost 5 bases and J 4 bases, leaving 23 bases between the germline ends. Per the germline V gene, CDR1 is DFQATT and CDR2 is SNEGSKA (reference sequence). The CDR3 covers 16 residues.